The 15 T cell receptor beta chains in this list originate from one sample, sequenced in a study of OX40 agonist ivuxolimab in advanced cancers. Assay: immunoSEQ multiplex PCR; the TCRdb copy retains only in-frame clones and omits some. The sample records more than 15,000 clones, roughly 78% being singletons. The source was CD4+ or CD8+ T cells sorted from blood, collected in a trial of the OX40 agonist ivuxolimab. The receptors here all came from an adult with an advanced solid tumor such as melanoma, head and neck, liver or kidney cancer.

J is TRBJ2-7 and V is TRBV4-1; the match to TRBD1 covers 7 bases. The CDR3 has 15 residues. The germline V gene encodes CDR1 MGHRA and CDR2 YSYEKL. V gave up 0 bases and J gave up 3 bases; unmatched junction bases: 5. CDR3 in amino acids: CASSQDPGQVYEQYF. In DNA form, the CDR3 reads TGCGCCAGCAGCCAAGATCCCGGACAGGTCTACGAGCAGTACTTC.

This clone came up a few times. The chain carries TRBV27 and TRBJ2-6, with D possibly TRBD2 on 6 matching bases. CDR3 length equals 14 residues. Germline lookup yields CDR1 MNHEY and CDR2 SMNVEV (reference sequence). V lost 7 bases, J lost 3 bases, and 10 bases lay in between. This CDR3 reads CASTLGGGANVLTF. CDR3 coding DNA: TGTGCCAGCACCCTGGGGGGTGGGGCCAACGTCCTGACTTTC.

This clone was detected only a few times. CDR3 loop: CASRGDSYEKLFF. The CDR3 DNA reads as TGCGCCAGCAGAGGCGACAGCTATGAAAAACTGTTTTTT. This chain links TRBV5-1 with TRBJ1-4; TRBD1 is a possible D gene (5 bases). The CDR3 length is 13 residues. V dropped 5 bases and J dropped 6 bases, with 11 bases sitting between them. CDR1 SGHRS and CDR2 YFSETQ come from the germline V gene. Looking up the rest from reference TRBV5-1 and TRBJ1-4 gives the full variable domain: KAGVTQTPRYLIKTRGQQVTLSCSPISGHRSVSWYQQTPGQGLQFLFEYFSETQRNKGNFPGRFSGRQFSNSRSEMNVSTLELGDSALYLCASRGDSYEKLFFGSGTQLSVL.

V and J are TRBV28 and TRBJ1-5; no firm D call. Germline assignment: CDR1 MDHEN and CDR2 SYDVKM. CDR3 length equals 13 residues. Between the trimmed V and J ends, which lost 5 bases and 6 bases, there was a span of 11 bases. CDR3 bases: TGTGCCAGCAGTAAGCCAGTGGCTCAGCCCCAGCATTTT. Protein: CASSKPVAQPQHF.

The chain couples TRBV15 to TRBJ2-3; no reliable D call. V was cut by 0 bases and J by 1 base, with 11 bases left in between. This CDR3 has 16 amino acids. Germline lookup yields CDR1 LNHNV and CDR2 YYDKDF (reference sequence). CDR3 region: CATSRDGGIGTDTQYF. In nucleotides, the CDR3 is TGTGCCACCAGCAGAGATGGCGGTATCGGCACAGATACGCAGTATTTT.

The chain employs TRBV5-8 and TRBJ1-4; tentatively, D is TRBD1 (5 bases). Germline V CDR1 and CDR2: SGHTS, YDEGEE. This CDR3 region has 12 residues. Trimming took 9 bases from V and 7 from J, leaving 13 bases between them. The chain's CDR3 is CATWTGTEKLFF. The CDR3 DNA sequence: TGTGCCACCTGGACTGGGACTGAAAAACTGTTTTTT.

The V gene is TRBV28, the J gene TRBJ2-1; D not resolved. CDR3 length equals 14 residues. Germline V gene lookup returns CDR1 MDHEN and CDR2 SYDVKM. V lost 2 bases and J 4 bases, leaving 9 bases between the germline ends. CDR3 nucleotides: TGTGCCAGCAGTTTAGATCCAGTTTACAATGAGCAGTTCTTC. Translation gives CASSLDPVYNEQFF.

The V gene is TRBV27, the J gene TRBJ2-7, with D perhaps matching TRBD2 (5 bases). The V and J ends lost 3 bases and 2 bases respectively, with 11 bases between them. CDR3 length: 14 residues. Germline assignment: CDR1 MNHEY and CDR2 SMNVEV (reference sequence). The CDR3 bases are TGTGCCAGCAGTTTTCGGAGGACCACCTACGAGCAGTACTTC. It codes for CASSFRRTTYEQYF.

The rearrangement joins TRBV19 to TRBJ1-5; tentative D call: TRBD1 (5 bases). Trimming removed 4 bases at V and 7 bases at J, with 20 bases between. Germline loops: CDR1 LNHDA, CDR2 SQIVND (reference sequence). The CDR3 length is 16 residues. The CDR3 reads CASSRDPGGRRQPQHF. Here the CDR3 DNA reads TGTGCCAGTAGTAGGGACCCGGGAGGGAGAAGGCAGCCCCAGCATTTT.

The chain joins TRBV6-4 to TRBJ2-1; weak D call: TRBD2 (6 bases). V was pared by 4 bases and J by 0 bases, with 10 bases between. Germline values: CDR1 MRHNA, CDR2 SNTAGT. CDR3 length equals 15 residues. The CDR3 nucleotides are TGTGCCAGCAGTGTGGAGGGATTCTCCTACAATGAGCAGTTCTTC. Protein product: CASSVEGFSYNEQFF.

The chain links TRBV19 to TRBJ2-3, with TRBD2 matching 8 bases. Germline CDR1 is LNHDA and CDR2 is SQIVND (reference sequence). The CDR3 length is 17 residues. V lost 3 bases to trimming and J lost 4 bases; unmatched junction nucleotides: 12. For the CDR3, the DNA is TGTGCCAGTAGTATGGGAGGGAGCGGGGGCCTGGCAGATACGCAGTATTTT. Amino acids: CASSMGGSGGLADTQYF.

Points on this clone: An end of the junction differs from the germline gene, which may be a read error. In the same sample, other DNA sequences code for this CDR3. The chain links TRBV19 to TRBJ1-4; D is possibly TRBD1 (6 bases). CDR1 and CDR2 (germline): LNHDA, SQIVND (reference sequence). The CDR3 contains 16 residues. The CDR3 DNA reads TGTGCCAGTAGTACTGGGGGAAGAAGGGGGGATGAAAAGCTGTTTTTT. This sequence encodes CASSTGGRRGDEKLFF.

V and J are TRBV25-1 and TRBJ2-5; TRBD2 matches 12 bases. The germline gives CDR1 MGHDK, CDR2 SYGVNS. J gave up 4 bases and V 4 bases, and 4 bases lay outside the gene matches. CDR3 length: 15 residues. Written as DNA, the CDR3 is TGTGCCAGCAGTGGATTACTAGCGGGAGGAGAGACCCAGTACTTC. This codes for CASSGLLAGGETQYF. Full variable domain (remainder filled in from reference TRBV25-1 and TRBJ2-5): EADIYQTPRYLVIGTGKKITLECSQTMGHDKMYWYQQDPGMELHLIHYSYGVNSTEKGDLSSESTVSRIRTEHFPLTLESARPSHTSQYLCASSGLLAGGETQYFGPGTRLLVL.

The chain couples TRBV7-9 to TRBJ2-5, with a weak D call TRBD1 (6 bases). Germline assignment: CDR1 SEHNR and CDR2 FQNEAQ (reference sequence). CDR3 size: 13 residues. Trimming removed 4 bases at V and 5 bases at J, with 11 bases between. CDR3 nucleotide sequence: TGTGCCAGCAGCTCCAGGGGACCGGAGACCCAGTACTTC. It codes for CASSSRGPETQYF.

V and J are TRBV25-1 and TRBJ1-6; a possible D gene is TRBD1 (6 bases). Between the trimmed V and J ends, which lost 5 bases and 10 bases, there was a span of 15 bases. This CDR3 has 14 residues. Looked up from germline, CDR1 is MGHDK and CDR2 is SYGVNS. In DNA form, the CDR3 reads TGTGCCAGCAGTAGGGGACACGGAGGCTCACCCCTCCACTTT. This encodes CASSRGHGGSPLHF.